Below are 21 T cell receptor beta chains sequenced from a single sample in a study of beta chain features in type 1 diabetes. General study points: All four CD4+ subsets from Type 1 diabetes patients carried moderately but significantly shorter TCRB CDR3s.

The antigens for these receptors are not known. Expressed TCRB transcripts were sequenced, since all the RNA that had been isolated was reverse transcribed. Repertoires were generated with immunoSEQ multiplex PCR, while TCRdb's copy carries only in-frame clones and drops some. The sample shows more than 250,000 clones, roughly an eighth of them seen only once. The sequencing sample was made of naive CD4+ T cells from blood. The receptors here all came from a man younger than 40 with type 1 diabetes.

The chain has TRBV5-1 and TRBJ2-7, with 10 bases lining up with TRBD2. Germline CDR1 is SGHRS and CDR2 is YFSETQ. The V gene end was trimmed by 3 bases and the J gene end by 5 bases; junction bases not matched to a gene: 5. CDR3 length: 14 residues. Written as DNA, the CDR3 is TGCGCCAGCAGCTCCTCTAGCGGGAGCCACGAGCAGTACTTC. This codes for CASSSSSGSHEQYF.

This chain joins TRBV5-6 and TRBJ2-7; D is perhaps TRBD1 (6 bases). CDR1 is SGHDT, CDR2 YYEEEE, per germline. The CDR3 is made up of 13 amino acids. V dropped 4 bases and J dropped 4 bases, with 12 bases sitting between them. This CDR3 is CASSRWGPYEQYF. The CDR3 DNA follows: TGTGCCAGCAGCCGTTGGGGGCCGTACGAGCAGTACTTC.

This rearrangement joins TRBV13 to TRBJ2-3, with D possibly being TRBD2 (5 bases). In germline, CDR1 is PRHDT, CDR2 FYEKMQ (reference sequence). The CDR3 contains 16 residues. V was clipped by 0 bases and J by 0 bases, with 10 bases between them. The CDR3 loop is CASSLGDYRSTDTQYF. Here the CDR3 DNA reads TGTGCCAGCAGCTTAGGCGACTACCGGAGCACAGATACGCAGTATTTT.

This clone has a handful of counts. The rearrangement links TRBV7-2 to TRBJ2-3, with a weak D call TRBD2 (5 bases). The CDR3 length is 17 residues. CDR1 is SGHTA, CDR2 FQGNSA, per germline. V lost 5 bases to trimming and J lost 0 bases, with 18 bases between them. The CDR3 spells CASSPPNTGYSTDTQYF. DNA for the CDR3: TGTGCCAGCAGCCCCCCGAACACGGGGTATAGCACAGATACGCAGTATTTT.

The genes are TRBV5-1 and TRBJ1-2, with 7 bases matching TRBD1. The CDR3 has 13 amino acids. The germline V gene has CDR1 SGHRS and CDR2 YFSETQ. The junction had 2 bases not matched to a gene; V was cut back by 3 bases and J by 3 bases. The CDR3 region has the DNA TGCGCCAGCAGCTCGCAGGGGGACTATGGCTACACCTTC. This codes for CASSSQGDYGYTF.

The V and J genes are TRBV13 and TRBJ1-1; D not resolved. This CDR3 contains 13 residues. Trimming stripped 6 bases from V and 1 base from J, with 9 bases between. Germline CDR1 and CDR2: PRHDT and FYEKMQ (reference sequence). Written as DNA, the CDR3 is TGTGCCAGCAGAGGAGACTCGAACACTGAAGCTTTCTTT. Translated, it gives CASRGDSNTEAFF.

In its sample, this clone was seen a few times. This chain links TRBV7-9 with TRBJ2-7; a possible D gene is TRBD2 (5 bases). Between the trimmed V and J ends, which lost 5 bases and 7 bases, there was a span of 12 bases. This CDR3 contains 12 residues. CDR1 and CDR2 (germline): SEHNR, FQNEAQ (reference sequence). CDR3 amino acids: CASSPGLWEQYF. The CDR3 DNA sequence: TGTGCCAGCAGCCCAGGACTTTGGGAGCAGTACTTC.

Of note for this clone: The germline gene is not matched at one end of the junction; a read error may be the cause. V is TRBV7-6 and J is TRBJ2-7, with 7 bases fitting TRBD1. The CDR3 has 14 amino acids. Germline V gene lookup returns CDR1 SGHVS and CDR2 FNYEAQ. Here the CDR3 reads CASSQRQGSSEQYF. CDR3 nucleotides: TGTGCCAGCAGCCAGAGACAGGGCTCCTCCGAGCAGTACTTC. Full variable domain (missing parts from reference TRBV7-6 and TRBJ2-7): GAGVSQSPRYKVTKRGQDVALRCDPISGHVSLYWYRQALGQGPEFLTYFNYEAQQDKSGLPNDRFSAERPEGSISTLTIQRTEQRDSAMYRCASSQRQGSSEQYFGPGTRLTVT.

The gene calls are TRBV7-9 and TRBJ2-1; D uncertain. Per germline, CDR1 SEHNR and CDR2 FQNEAQ (reference sequence). The V end lost 3 bases, the J end lost 15 bases, and 12 bases lay between the germline ends. This CDR3 has 11 amino acids. In nucleotides, the CDR3 is TGTGCCAGCAGCTTCTCAGTCTCCCCGTTCTTC. Encoded protein: CASSFSVSPFF.

CDR3 sequence: CASSQREGPYEQYF. The CDR3 DNA is TGTGCCAGCAGTCAGCGGGAGGGACCCTACGAGCAGTACTTC. The chain has TRBV25-1 and TRBJ2-7; 10 bases agree with TRBD2. Germline-derived CDR1 and CDR2 are MGHDK and SYGVNS. This CDR3 is 14 amino acids long. The V gene end was trimmed by 5 bases and the J gene end by 2 bases; junction bases not matched to a gene: 3.

This rearrangement joins TRBV5-6 to TRBJ1-2; no definite D call. Trimming took 3 bases from V and 3 from J, leaving 15 bases between them. Germline loops: CDR1 SGHDT, CDR2 YYEEEE. This CDR3 spans 15 amino acids. This chain's CDR3 is CASSSSTSEDYGYTF. DNA of the CDR3: TGTGCCAGCAGCTCCTCGACATCGGAAGACTATGGCTACACCTTC.

V and J are TRBV6-5 and TRBJ2-7, with 7 bases matching TRBD1. This CDR3 region has 14 residues. With 6 bases clipped from V and 0 bases from J, the junction kept 5 bases outside the gene matches. Germline lookup yields CDR1 MNHEY and CDR2 SVGAGI. In DNA form, the CDR3 reads TGTGCCAGCAGCCGGACAGGAAGCTCCTACGAGCAGTACTTC. This gives the protein CASSRTGSSYEQYF.

This clone was detected a few times. Sequence at one end of the junction differs from germline and may be a read error. This chain connects TRBV29-1 to TRBJ1-3, with D perhaps matching TRBD1 (6 bases). Germline-derived CDR1 and CDR2 are SQVTM and ANQGSEA. The CDR3 runs to 13 residues. CDR3 in DNA: TGTGGACAGACCGAAATCTCTGGAAACACCATATATTTT. It yields the protein CGQTEISGNTIYF.

The rearrangement uses TRBV7-2 and TRBJ2-7; weak D call: TRBD1 (6 bases). V lost 0 bases, J lost 1 base, and 10 bases lay in between. The CDR3 contains 15 residues. Per germline, CDR1 SGHTA and CDR2 FQGNSA. In DNA, the CDR3 is TGTGCCAGCAGCTTAGCGGGGGCGACTTCCTACGAGCAGTACTTC. Protein: CASSLAGATSYEQYF.

The V gene is TRBV19, the J gene TRBJ2-1, with TRBD2 matching 7 bases. The CDR3 is made up of 17 amino acids. From germline, CDR1 is LNHDA and CDR2 SQIVND (reference sequence). The V and J ends lost 5 bases and 3 bases, in that order; junction bases with no gene match: 13. CDR3 residues: CASSAVRREYFYNEQFF. The CDR3 DNA is TGTGCCAGTAGTGCCGTACGGCGGGAGTACTTCTACAATGAGCAGTTCTTC.

This clone has just a few counts. This chain joins TRBV7-3 and TRBJ2-1, with a possible D match to TRBD2 (5 bases). V was trimmed by 5 bases and J by 2 bases, leaving 13 bases between them. The CDR3 covers 15 residues. Germline CDR1 and CDR2: SGHTA and FQGTGA. CDR3 DNA sequence: TGTGCCAGCAGCCTTGGAGGATCCCCCTACAATGAGCAGTTCTTC. This gives the protein CASSLGGSPYNEQFF.

The V and J genes are TRBV5-1 and TRBJ2-7; 9 nucleotides agree with TRBD1. The CDR3 has 14 amino acids. Germline CDR1 and CDR2: SGHRS and YFSETQ. The junction had 6 bases not matched to a gene; V was cut back by 4 bases and J by 4 bases. The CDR3 DNA follows: TGCGCCAGCAGCCAACAGGGGGCTCGGTACGAGCAGTACTTC. Translating it yields CASSQQGARYEQYF.

The table lists this clone with a few counts. This chain connects TRBV7-2 to TRBJ2-2; no clear D. The CDR3 spans 14 residues. The V gene lost 5 bases and the J gene lost 5 bases, with 12 bases spanning the gap. Per germline, CDR1 SGHTA and CDR2 FQGNSA. This chain's CDR3 is CASSITLLTGELFF. In nucleotides, the CDR3 is TGTGCCAGCAGCATCACTCTTTTAACCGGGGAGCTGTTTTTT.

The chain employs TRBV6-5 and TRBJ2-7, with 9 bases aligning to TRBD2. Germline loops: CDR1 MNHEY, CDR2 SVGAGI. The CDR3 runs 14 residues. Germline trimming cut 4 bases from V and 3 bases from J; bases unmatched to any gene: 4. The CDR3 nucleotides read TGTGCCAGCAGTTCCGGGACTAGCTTCTACGAGCAGTACTTC. This sequence encodes CASSSGTSFYEQYF.

The chain joins TRBV6-6 to TRBJ1-1; perhaps TRBD1 as D (5 bases). Germline V gene data show CDR1 as MNHNY and CDR2 as SVGAGI (reference sequence). V lost 2 bases and J 8 bases, leaving 21 bases between the germline ends. The CDR3 length is 16 residues. The DNA of the CDR3 is TGTGCCAGCAGTTACACAGTGGGACCCCGCGCGGGGGAAGCTTTCTTT. Its protein product is CASSYTVGPRAGEAFF.

This clone has just a few counts. This chain uses TRBV2 with TRBJ2-1, with 9 positions matching TRBD2. This CDR3 contains 15 residues. CDR1 is SNHLY and CDR2 is FYNNEI in the germline V gene. Trimming removed 4 bases from V and 4 bases from J; junction bases left unmatched: 5. Here the CDR3 reads CASSAASGAYNEQFF. In DNA form, the CDR3 reads TGTGCCAGCAGTGCTGCTAGCGGGGCATACAATGAGCAGTTCTTC.